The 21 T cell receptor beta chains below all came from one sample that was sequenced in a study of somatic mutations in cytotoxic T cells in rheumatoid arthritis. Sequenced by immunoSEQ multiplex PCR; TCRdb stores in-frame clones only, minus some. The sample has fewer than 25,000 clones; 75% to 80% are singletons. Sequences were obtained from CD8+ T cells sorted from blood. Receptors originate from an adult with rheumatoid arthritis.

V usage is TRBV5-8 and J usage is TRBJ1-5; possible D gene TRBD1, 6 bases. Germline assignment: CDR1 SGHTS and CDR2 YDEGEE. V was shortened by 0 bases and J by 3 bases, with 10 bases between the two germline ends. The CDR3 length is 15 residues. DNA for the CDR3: TGTGCCAGCAGCTTGGTAGGACAGTACAATCAGCCCCAGCATTTT. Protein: CASSLVGQYNQPQHF. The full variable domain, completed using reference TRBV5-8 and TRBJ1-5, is EAGVTQSPTHLIKTRGQQATLRCSPISGHTSVYWYQQALGLGLQFLLWYDEGEERNRGNFPPRFSGRQFPNYSSELNVNALELEDSALYLCASSLVGQYNQPQHFGDGTRLSIL.

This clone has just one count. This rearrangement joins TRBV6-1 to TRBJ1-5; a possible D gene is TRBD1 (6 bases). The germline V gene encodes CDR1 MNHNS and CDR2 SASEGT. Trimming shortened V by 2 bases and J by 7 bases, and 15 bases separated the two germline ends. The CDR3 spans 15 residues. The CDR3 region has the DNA TGTGCCAGCAGTGAATGGTTTAGGGGGGACCAGCCCCAGCATTTT. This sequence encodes CASSEWFRGDQPQHF.

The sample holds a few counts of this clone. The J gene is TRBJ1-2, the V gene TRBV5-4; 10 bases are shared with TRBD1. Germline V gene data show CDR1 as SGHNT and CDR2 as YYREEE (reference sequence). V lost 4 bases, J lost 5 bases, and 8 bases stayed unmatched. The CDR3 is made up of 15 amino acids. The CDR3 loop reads CASSPRDRGRYGYTF. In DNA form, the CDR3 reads TGTGCCAGCAGCCCCCGGGACAGGGGAAGGTATGGCTACACCTTC.

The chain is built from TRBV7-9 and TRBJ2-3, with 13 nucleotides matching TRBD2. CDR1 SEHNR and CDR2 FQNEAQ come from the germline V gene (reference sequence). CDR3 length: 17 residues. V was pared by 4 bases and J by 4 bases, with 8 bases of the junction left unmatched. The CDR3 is CASSSPGTSGAPDTQYF. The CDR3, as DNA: TGTGCCAGCAGCTCTCCCGGGACTAGCGGGGCCCCAGATACGCAGTATTTT.

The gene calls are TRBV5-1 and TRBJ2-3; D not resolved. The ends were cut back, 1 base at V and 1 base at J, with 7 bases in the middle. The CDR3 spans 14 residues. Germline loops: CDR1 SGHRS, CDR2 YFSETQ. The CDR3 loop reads CASSLTDGTDTQYF. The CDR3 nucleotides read TGCGCCAGCAGCTTGACGGATGGCACAGATACGCAGTATTTT.

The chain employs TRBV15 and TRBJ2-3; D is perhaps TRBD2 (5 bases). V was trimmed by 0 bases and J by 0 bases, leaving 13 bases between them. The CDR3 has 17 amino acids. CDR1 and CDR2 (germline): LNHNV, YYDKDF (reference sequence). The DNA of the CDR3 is TGTGCCACCAGCAGAGAATTGAGCGGAGATAGCACAGATACGCAGTATTTT. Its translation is CATSRELSGDSTDTQYF.

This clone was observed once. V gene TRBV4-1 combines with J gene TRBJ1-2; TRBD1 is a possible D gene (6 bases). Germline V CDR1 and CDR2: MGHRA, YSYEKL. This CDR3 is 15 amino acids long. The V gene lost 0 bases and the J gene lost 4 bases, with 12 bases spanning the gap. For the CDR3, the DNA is TGCGCCAGCAGCCAAGATCCGGGGGCGGTCTATGGCTACACCTTC. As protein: CASSQDPGAVYGYTF.

CDR3 sequence (DNA): TGTGCCAGCAGTTACTCCAATAGGGACAATGAGCAGTTCTTC. Translating it yields CASSYSNRDNEQFF. The V and J genes are TRBV6-5 and TRBJ2-1; D is unresolved. In germline, CDR1 is MNHEY, CDR2 SVGAGI. V was cut by 0 bases and J by 5 bases, with 8 bases left in between. The CDR3 consists of 14 residues.

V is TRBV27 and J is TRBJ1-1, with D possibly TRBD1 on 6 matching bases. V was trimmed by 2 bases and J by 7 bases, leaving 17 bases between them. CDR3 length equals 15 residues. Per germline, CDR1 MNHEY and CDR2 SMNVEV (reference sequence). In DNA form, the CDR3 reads TGTGCCAGCAGTTTACTGGTAGGAGGGGGGGGTGAAGCTTTCTTT. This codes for CASSLLVGGGGEAFF.

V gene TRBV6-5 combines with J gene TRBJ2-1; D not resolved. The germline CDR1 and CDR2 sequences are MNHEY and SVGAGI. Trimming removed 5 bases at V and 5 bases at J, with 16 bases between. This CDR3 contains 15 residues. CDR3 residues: CASSPVGRANNEQFF. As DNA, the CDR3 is TGTGCCAGCAGTCCCGTGGGCCGAGCGAACAATGAGCAGTTCTTC.

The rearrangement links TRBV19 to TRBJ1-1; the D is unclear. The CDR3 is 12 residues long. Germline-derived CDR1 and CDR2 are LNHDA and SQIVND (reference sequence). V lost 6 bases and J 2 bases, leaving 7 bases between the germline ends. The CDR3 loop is CASSEYNTEAFF. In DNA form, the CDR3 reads TGTGCCAGTAGCGAATATAACACTGAAGCTTTCTTT.

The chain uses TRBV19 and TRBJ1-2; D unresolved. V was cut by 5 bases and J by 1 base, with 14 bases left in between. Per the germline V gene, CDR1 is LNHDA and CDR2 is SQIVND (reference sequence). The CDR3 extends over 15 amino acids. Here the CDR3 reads CASSPPDGYNYGYTF. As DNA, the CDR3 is TGTGCCAGTAGTCCCCCGGACGGATATAACTATGGCTACACCTTC.

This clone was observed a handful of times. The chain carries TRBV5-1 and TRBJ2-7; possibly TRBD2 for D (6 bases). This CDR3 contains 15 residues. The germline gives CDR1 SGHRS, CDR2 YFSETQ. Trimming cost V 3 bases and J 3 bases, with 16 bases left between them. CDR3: CASSWTTSNLYEQYF. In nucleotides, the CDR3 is TGCGCCAGCAGCTGGACAACTAGCAACCTCTACGAGCAGTACTTC.

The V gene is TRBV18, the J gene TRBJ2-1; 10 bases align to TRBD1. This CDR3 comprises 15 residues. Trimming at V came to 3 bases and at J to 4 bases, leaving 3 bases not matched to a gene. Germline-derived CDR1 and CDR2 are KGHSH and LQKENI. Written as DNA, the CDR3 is TGTGCCAGCTCACCGGGACAGGGGCTTTACAATGAGCAGTTCTTC. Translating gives CASSPGQGLYNEQFF.

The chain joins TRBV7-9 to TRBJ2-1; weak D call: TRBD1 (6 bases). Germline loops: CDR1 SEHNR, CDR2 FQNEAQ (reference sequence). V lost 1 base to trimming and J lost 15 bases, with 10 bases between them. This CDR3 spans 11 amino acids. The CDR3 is CASSLGQVGFF. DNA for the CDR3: TGTGCCAGCAGCTTAGGACAGGTGGGGTTCTTC.

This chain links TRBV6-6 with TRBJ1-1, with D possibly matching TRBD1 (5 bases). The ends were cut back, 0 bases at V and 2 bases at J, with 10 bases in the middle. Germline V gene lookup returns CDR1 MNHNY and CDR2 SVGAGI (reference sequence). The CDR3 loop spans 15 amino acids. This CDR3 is CASSYSTQGNTEAFF. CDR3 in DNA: TGTGCCAGCAGTTACTCGACGCAGGGTAACACTGAAGCTTTCTTT.

The CDR3 DNA sequence: TGTGCCAGCAGTTACGATCCGATGACTAGACAGTTCTTC. Encoded protein: CASSYDPMTRQFF. The chain has TRBV6-6 and TRBJ2-1, with D possibly TRBD2 on 6 matching bases. Per the germline V gene, CDR1 is MNHNY and CDR2 is SVGAGI (reference sequence). V lost 2 bases, J lost 13 bases, and 15 bases lay in between. This CDR3 is 13 amino acids long.

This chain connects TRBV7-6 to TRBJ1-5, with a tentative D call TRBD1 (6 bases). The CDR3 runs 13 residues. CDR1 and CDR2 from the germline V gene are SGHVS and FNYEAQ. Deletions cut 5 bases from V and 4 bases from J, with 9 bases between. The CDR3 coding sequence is TGTGCCAGCAGCCGCGGGACAAATCAGCCCCAGCATTTT. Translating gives CASSRGTNQPQHF.

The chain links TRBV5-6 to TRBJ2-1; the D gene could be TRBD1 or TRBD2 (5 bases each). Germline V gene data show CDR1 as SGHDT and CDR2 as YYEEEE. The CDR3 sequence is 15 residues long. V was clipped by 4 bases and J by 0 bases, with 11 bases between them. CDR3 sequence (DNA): TGTGCCAGCAGCCCGGGGCCAAGCTCCTACAATGAGCAGTTCTTC. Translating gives CASSPGPSSYNEQFF.

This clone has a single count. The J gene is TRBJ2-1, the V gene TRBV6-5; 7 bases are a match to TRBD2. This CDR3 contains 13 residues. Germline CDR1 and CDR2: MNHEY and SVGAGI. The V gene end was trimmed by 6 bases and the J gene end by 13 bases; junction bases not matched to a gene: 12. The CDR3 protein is CASSPGGGRAQFF. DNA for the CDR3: TGTGCCAGCAGCCCCGGAGGAGGGAGGGCCCAGTTCTTC.

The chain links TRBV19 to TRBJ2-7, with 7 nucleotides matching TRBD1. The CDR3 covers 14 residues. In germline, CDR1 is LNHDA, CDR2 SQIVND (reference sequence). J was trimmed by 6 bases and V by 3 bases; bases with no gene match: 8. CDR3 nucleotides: TGTGCCAGTAGTATGTCCCCGACAGGGCGCGAGCAGTACTTC. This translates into CASSMSPTGREQYF.